The 16 T cell receptor beta chains in this list originate from one sample, sequenced in a study of CD8 T cells in ankylosing spondylitis. TCRdb re-called the 5' RACE reads with MiXCR, one entry per CDR3 protein. The profile shows roughly 160,000 distinct CDR3 sequences, roughly 11% of them singletons. Source material: blood, either unsorted or a sorted T cell fraction (not recorded which). The receptors derive from a male donor with ankylosing spondylitis or in good health (not recorded which).

This clonotype was observed at least ten times. The chain couples TRBV20-1 to TRBJ2-7, with a tentative D call TRBD1 (6 bases). CDR1 DFQATT and CDR2 SNEGSKA come from the germline V gene (reference sequence). V was pared by 0 bases and J by 6 bases, with 15 bases between. CDR3 length: 14 residues. The CDR3, as DNA: TGCAGTGCTAGAGATCGTGGGGGCCGCGCCGAGCAGTACTTC. It yields the protein CSARDRGGRAEQYF.

This clonotype was detected ten times or more. This rearrangement joins TRBV5-1 to TRBJ2-1; 12 nucleotides line up with TRBD2. Per the germline V gene, CDR1 is SGHRS and CDR2 is YFSETQ. The CDR3 extends over 17 amino acids. The V and J ends lost 5 bases and 4 bases, in that order; junction bases with no gene match: 10. This CDR3 reads CASRTSGGPGGYNEQFF. The CDR3, as DNA: TGCGCCAGCAGGACTAGCGGGGGACCTGGGGGGTACAATGAGCAGTTCTTC.

This clonotype was counted many times. The chain combines TRBV15 with TRBJ2-4; possible D gene TRBD1, 5 bases. The germline gives CDR1 LNHNV, CDR2 YYDKDF (reference sequence). V lost 2 bases and J lost 8, with 10 bases in between. The CDR3 has 13 residues. For the CDR3, the DNA is TGTGCCACCAGCAGACAGGGTTACGACATTCAGTACTTC. Its protein product is CATSRQGYDIQYF.

This clonotype was counted at least ten times. The CDR3 DNA reads TGTGCCAGCTCGCCGATTGAGACATTACGCACAGATACGCAGTATTTT. This encodes CASSPIETLRTDTQYF. This chain connects TRBV18 to TRBJ2-3; D unclear. Germline V gene data show CDR1 as KGHSH and CDR2 as LQKENI. CDR3 size: 16 residues. The V gene lost 6 bases and the J gene lost 1 base, with 17 bases spanning the gap.

This clonotype appeared many times. This sequence joins TRBV18 and TRBJ1-1, with D unclear. The V end lost 2 bases, the J end lost 0 bases, and 4 bases lay between the germline ends. The CDR3 has 13 residues. CDR1 is KGHSH and CDR2 is LQKENI in the germline V gene. The CDR3 bases are TGTGCCAGCTCACCAGAGTTGAACACTGAAGCTTTCTTT. This sequence encodes CASSPELNTEAFF.

This clonotype was counted ten times or more. V gene TRBV2 combines with J gene TRBJ1-2; the match to TRBD1 covers 8 bases. This CDR3 region has 15 residues. The trim removed 7 bases at V and 0 bases at J, leaving 7 bases unmatched. Germline-derived CDR1 and CDR2 are SNHLY and FYNNEI. CDR3 region: CASTWDRTANYGYTF. CDR3 coding DNA: TGTGCCAGCACTTGGGACAGGACTGCTAACTATGGCTACACCTTC.

The table lists this clonotype with many counts. This chain connects TRBV5-1 to TRBJ2-2; D unresolved. Trimming shortened V by 1 base and J by 7 bases, and 20 bases separated the two germline ends. Germline assignment: CDR1 SGHRS and CDR2 YFSETQ. This CDR3 comprises 17 residues. The CDR3 spells CASSLTTDSPVHGELFF. The CDR3 bases are TGCGCCAGCAGCTTGACCACCGACTCCCCCGTGCACGGGGAGCTGTTTTTT.

This clonotype appeared many times. This chain uses TRBV11-2 with TRBJ2-1; 9 bases agree with TRBD2. With 3 bases clipped from V and 8 bases from J, the junction kept 5 bases outside the gene matches. This CDR3 is built from 14 residues. Germline V lookup: CDR1 SGHAT, CDR2 FQNNGV. CDR3 in amino acids: CASSFQREVYEQFF. The CDR3 nucleotides read TGTGCCAGCAGCTTTCAGCGGGAGGTATATGAGCAGTTCTTC.

The gene calls are TRBV6-5 and TRBJ2-7; 11 bases fit TRBD2. Germline CDR1 is MNHEY and CDR2 is SVGAGI. The J segment lost 4 bases and the V segment lost 0 bases, leaving 2 bases of the junction unmatched. The CDR3 contains 15 residues. In DNA, the CDR3 is TGTGCCAGCAGTTACTCGCCTAGCGGGGGGTACGAGCAGTACTTC. Its translation is CASSYSPSGGYEQYF.

This clonotype has ten or more counts. The gene calls are TRBV20-1 and TRBJ1-2; D unclear. The germline V gene has CDR1 DFQATT and CDR2 SNEGSKA (reference sequence). V was pared by 5 bases and J by 2 bases, with 9 bases between. The CDR3 consists of 12 residues. The CDR3 region has the DNA TGCAGTGCTGAGACGGAGAACTATGGCTACACCTTC. Amino acid sequence: CSAETENYGYTF.

This clonotype was seen repeatedly, ten times or more. CDR3 in amino acids: CASSMDSPNSPLHF. CDR3 nucleotides: TGTGCCAGCAGCATGGACAGCCCGAATTCACCCCTCCACTTT. The rearrangement joins TRBV7-2 to TRBJ1-6; possibly TRBD1 for D (6 bases). This CDR3 comprises 14 residues. CDR1 and CDR2 from the germline V gene are SGHTA and FQGNSA. V shed 5 bases and J shed 7 bases, with 12 bases lying between them.

This clonotype was detected ten times or more. The CDR3 nucleotides read TGCAGCGCCCCCGGTCCAGGGGAAGAGACCCAGTACTTC. Its translation: CSAPGPGEETQYF. V is TRBV29-1 and J is TRBJ2-5; D perhaps matches TRBD1 (6 bases). The V gene's germline CDR1 is SQVTM and CDR2 ANQGSEA. V lost 7 bases, J lost 3 bases, and 15 bases lay in between. The CDR3 covers 13 residues. Supplemented by reference TRBV29-1 and TRBJ2-5, the full variable domain reads SAVISQKPSRDICQRGTSLTIQCQVDSQVTMMFWYRQQPGQSLTLIATANQGSEATYESGFVIDKFPISRPNLTFSTLTVSNMSPEDSSIYLCSAPGPGEETQYFGPGTRLLVL.

This clonotype was observed at least ten times. The chain links TRBV9 to TRBJ2-3, with D tentatively TRBD2 (6 bases). Germline loops: CDR1 SGDLS, CDR2 YYNGEE. The ends were cut back, 0 bases at V and 1 base at J, with 15 bases in the middle. This CDR3 comprises 17 residues. The CDR3 bases are TGTGCCAGCAGCGTAGGGCCGAGCGGGCGGGGCACAGATACGCAGTATTTT. Protein: CASSVGPSGRGTDTQYF.

The V call is TRBV21-1, the J call TRBJ1-1; TRBD1, the table's D call, was not compared with the DNA. TRBV21-1 is assigned pseudogene status. The CDR3 is made up of 15 amino acids. DNA for the CDR3: TGTGCCAGAGACCGGTGGGGGACAATGAACACTGAAGCTTTCTTT. Translation: CARDRWGTMNTEAFF.

This clonotype was seen many times. The chain is built from TRBV24-1 and TRBJ2-3, with 10 bases that match TRBD2. Germline V gene sequence: CDR1 KGHDR, CDR2 SFDVKD. The CDR3 has 16 residues. With 3 bases clipped from V and 6 bases from J, the junction kept 8 bases outside the gene matches. DNA of the CDR3: TGTGCCACCAGTGATAAAACTAGCGGGGTTAGGGATACGCAGTATTTT. This sequence encodes CATSDKTSGVRDTQYF.

This clonotype is medium-sized by share. The V gene is TRBV12-3 or TRBV12-4, the J gene TRBJ2-1; possibly TRBD2 for D (5 bases). The CDR3 length is 13 residues. Trimming took off 3 bases at V and 6 bases at J, with 9 bases between the two ends. This CDR3 is CASSLGGGNEQFF. DNA for the CDR3: TGTGCCAGCAGTTTGGGCGGAGGCAATGAGCAGTTCTTC.